The sequence of this TCR beta chain was determined in a study of blood T cells in healthy people across ages. CDR1 is DFQATT and CDR2 is SNEGSKA in the germline V gene (reference sequence). CDR3 size: 13 residues. Trimming removed 6 bases from V and 7 bases from J; junction bases left unmatched: 6. A J-beta primer mix and a sample-barcoded 5' primer were used in a second PCR of roughly 6 to 12 cycles. TCRdb recomputed calls from the 5' RACE reads with MiXCR, one row per CDR3 protein. The sample includes about 680,000 distinct CDR3 sequences, approximately 49% of them seen just once. Sequences were obtained from blood. This sequence originates from a woman in her sixties or seventies in good health. The chain joins TRBV20-1 to TRBJ2-1; 10 bases are a match to TRBD2. The CDR3 is CSATGLASNEQFF. The CDR3 DNA reads as TGCAGTGCGACGGGACTAGCGTCGAATGAGCAGTTCTTC.